These 9 T cell receptor beta chains share one sample of origin, sequenced in a study of vaccination effects on CD4 cells after COVID-19. Antigen-specific CD4+ T cells were expanded with viral peptide pools in the ViraFEST assay before sequencing. Subsequent to roughly 9 days of culture, CD4+ T cells were isolated. Libraries were prepared by immunoSEQ multiplex PCR; TCRdb keeps only in-frame clonotypes and omits some of them. The repertoire holds over 55,000 clones, with more than 80% as singletons. No cognate antigen is known for these TCRs. The sample was CD4+ T cells from PBMCs cultured with HCoV-229E spike peptides, taken before COVID-19 vaccination. Every receptor here comes from a human donor who received a COVID-19 vaccine.

This clone appeared once. This sequence joins TRBV7-3 and TRBJ2-1; a possible D gene is TRBD2 (7 bases). Germline V gene sequence: CDR1 SGHTA, CDR2 FQGTGA. Trimming took 2 bases from V and 7 from J, leaving 21 bases between them. The CDR3 contains 17 residues. CDR3 DNA sequence: TGTGCCAGCAGCTTACGTGGCGCCGGGGGGCCGGGTAATGAGCAGTTCTTC. Translating gives CASSLRGAGGPGNEQFF.

This sequence joins TRBV7-9 and TRBJ2-4; 7 positions match TRBD1. The CDR3 extends over 14 amino acids. Germline-derived CDR1 and CDR2 are SEHNR and FQNEAQ (reference sequence). V lost 5 bases to trimming and J lost 1 base; unmatched junction nucleotides: 2. CDR3 in DNA: TGTGCCAGCAGCCTACAGGGGGCCAAAAACATTCAGTACTTC. Protein product: CASSLQGAKNIQYF.

This sequence joins TRBV25-1 and TRBJ1-1; no definite D call. Trimming removed 2 bases at V and 0 bases at J, with 10 bases between. This CDR3 is 15 amino acids long. CDR1 and CDR2 from the germline V gene are MGHDK and SYGVNS. The CDR3 DNA reads TGTGCCAGCAGTGAACCAGGACGGATGAACACTGAAGCTTTCTTT. Translation gives CASSEPGRMNTEAFF.

The chain links TRBV19 to TRBJ1-5, with 7 bases fitting TRBD1. Germline V lookup: CDR1 LNHDA, CDR2 SQIVND (reference sequence). Losses at the gene ends were 6 bases for V and 7 bases for J; bases not matched to a gene: 6. This CDR3 contains 13 residues. CDR3 in amino acids: CASRTGIGQPQHF. In DNA, the CDR3 is TGTGCCAGTAGGACAGGGATCGGACAGCCCCAGCATTTT.

Turning to this clone: The sample has other DNA sequences that encode this CDR3 too. The chain couples TRBV10-3 to TRBJ1-1, with D hard to call. V was shortened by 3 bases and J by 1 base, with 9 bases between the two germline ends. The CDR3 is 14 residues long. Germline CDR1 ENHRY, CDR2 SYGVKD. CDR3 nucleotides: TGTGCCATCAGTGAACGGGCCACGAACACTGAAGCTTTCTTT. The encoded protein is CAISERATNTEAFF.

The chain joins TRBV5-1 to TRBJ1-6, with D perhaps TRBD1 (6 bases). Trimming removed 2 bases from V and 5 bases from J, with 8 bases in between. This CDR3 spans 14 amino acids. Germline V gene sequence: CDR1 SGHRS, CDR2 YFSETQ. The CDR3 sequence is CASSFGQNNSPLHF. The DNA for the CDR3 is TGCGCCAGCAGCTTCGGACAGAATAATTCACCCCTCCACTTT. The full variable domain, its missing parts supplied by reference TRBV5-1 and TRBJ1-6, is KAGVTQTPRYLIKTRGQQVTLSCSPISGHRSVSWYQQTPGQGLQFLFEYFSETQRNKGNFPGRFSGRQFSNSRSEMNVSTLELGDSALYLCASSFGQNNSPLHFGNGTRLTVT.

This clone was seen more than once but under ten times. DNA of the CDR3: TGTGCCTGGGGGACACTCCAAGAGACCCAGTACTTC. Translation: CAWGTLQETQYF. This sequence joins TRBV30 and TRBJ2-5; tentative D call: TRBD1 (6 bases). There are 12 residues in the CDR3. Germline CDR1 is GTSNPN and CDR2 is SVGIG (reference sequence). The ends were cut back, 5 bases at V and 1 base at J, with 8 bases in the middle.

This chain links TRBV6-1 with TRBJ2-2; TRBD2 matches at 7 bases. V shed 1 base and J 5 bases; nucleotides not matched to a gene: 4. This CDR3 is 15 amino acids long. Germline values: CDR1 MNHNS, CDR2 SASEGT. Written as DNA, the CDR3 is TGTGCCAGCAGTGAAGGGCGGGGGAAAACCGGGGAGCTGTTTTTT. Encoded protein: CASSEGRGKTGELFF.

The CDR3 DNA is TGTGCCAGCAGCTTAAGTGTGGCGGGGGGGTATGAGCAGTTCTTC. Its translation is CASSLSVAGGYEQFF. V is TRBV7-3 and J is TRBJ2-1; 9 bases are a match to TRBD2. CDR1 and CDR2 from the germline V gene are SGHTA and FQGTGA. Trimming cost V 1 base and J 8 bases; bases outside gene matches: 6. The CDR3 runs to 15 residues.